The clone carrying this TCR beta chain was detected only a few times. The authors' processing: Amplifying reference gene primers gave estimates of nucleated cell counts. Sequencing used immunoSEQ multiplex PCR; TCRdb keeps in-frame clones, though not all of them. That table supplies the V and J calls and clone size; D and trimming were determined from the DNA. The table has 250,000 to 350,000 clones, less than 85% seen once. Enrollment of patients from Seattle took place during active infection, with longitudinal follow-up. This sample is drawn from a study of blood T cell repertoires in COVID-19. Study information: Sample material is recorded as cDNA or gDNA derived from T cells, B-cell-depleted T cells, or PBMCs.

CDR1 is ENHRY, CDR2 SYGVKD, per germline. The CDR3 sequence is 13 residues long. Trimming cost V 8 bases and J 1 base, with 11 bases left between them. The clonotype originates from a human donor with COVID-19, enrolled during active disease. The donor label of this sample is uncertain. This chain joins TRBV10-3 and TRBJ1-2; D is ambiguous. Material: peripheral blood. The CDR3 is CAIGRHDNYGYTF. The CDR3 DNA reads as TGTGCCATCGGGAGACACGATAACTATGGCTACACCTTC.